This entry concerns a single TCR beta chain. Its antigen is as yet unknown. V lost 2 bases and J lost 4; bases outside the gene matches: 4. CDR1 and CDR2 from the germline V gene are SNHLY and FYNNEI. This CDR3 is built from 15 residues. In the authors' workflow: Filtering differed since immunoSEQ provided only junctions, with no quality scores. This table comes from immunoSEQ multiplex PCR, and its TCRdb copy is limited to in-frame clones, with some not included. V, J and clone size reflect that table, while D and trimming were determined from the DNA. The data hold fewer than 1 million clones, with roughly 96% observed a single time. This entry belongs to a study of shared clonotypes between healthy human individuals. Regarding the study as a whole: The low donor count limited represented genetic and exposure-history diversity. Unshared clonotypes carried lower generation probabilities than those common to all four donors.

Naivety among CD8 cells was defined by CD45RO negativity and positive CCR7 selection, thereby excluding terminally differentiated effector memory CD45RA+ cells. The rearrangement joins TRBV2 to TRBJ2-3, with TRBD2 matching 9 bases. Sequenced sample: naive CD8+ T cells sorted from blood. This receptor was taken from a man aged 30-40 years in good health. The CDR3 DNA is TGTGCCAGCAGTGAATCGGCGGGAGGGCCAGATACGCAGTATTTT. The encoded protein is CASSESAGGPDTQYF. Variable domain in full (rest from reference TRBV2 and TRBJ2-3): EPEVTQTPSHQVTQMGQEVILRCVPISNHLYFYWYRQILGQKVEFLVSFYNNEISEKSEIFDDQFSVERPDGSNFTLKIRSTKLEDSAMYFCASSESAGGPDTQYFGPGTRLTVL.